The 7 T cell receptor beta chains below were found in one sample sequenced in a study of CD8 T cells in Susac syndrome. It was with random hexamers that roughly 0.5 to 1 ug RNA was reverse transcribed. TCRdb passed the immunoSEQ multiplex PCR reads through MiXCR, listing each CDR3 protein once. The sample gives approximately 210,000 distinct CDR3 sequences, 95% of which show up once; 0.095% is in the top ten. The sample comprised CD4+ T cells from PBMCs. The receptors were sampled from a human donor with multiple sclerosis.

The rearrangement joins TRBV18 to TRBJ2-7, with a tentative D call TRBD1 (5 bases). Germline CDR1 reads KGHSH; CDR2 reads LQKENI. With 1 base removed from V and 1 base from J, the gap between germline ends came to 8 bases. The CDR3 is 14 amino acids. The CDR3 DNA reads as TGTGCCAGCTCACCACATAAGGGGTCCTACGAGCAGTACTTC. Translated, it gives CASSPHKGSYEQYF.

V and J are TRBV20-1 and TRBJ1-1; unclear D gene. The V gene's germline CDR1 is DFQATT and CDR2 SNEGSKA (reference sequence). V was shortened by 5 bases and J by 7 bases, with 14 bases between the two germline ends. There are 12 residues in the CDR3. The DNA of the CDR3 is TGCAGTGCTGGTCTTCCTGGGGATGAAGCTTTCTTT. Translating it yields CSAGLPGDEAFF.

The chain carries TRBV30 and TRBJ1-5; no clear D. The CDR3 runs to 16 residues. The V end lost 1 base, the J end lost 0 bases, and 13 bases lay between the germline ends. Per germline, CDR1 GTSNPN and CDR2 SVGIG (reference sequence). The CDR3 protein is CAWSGPGSDSNQPQHF. DNA for the CDR3: TGTGCCTGGAGTGGTCCGGGTTCCGATAGCAATCAGCCCCAGCATTTT.

This clonotype was seen once. The rearrangement uses TRBV19 and TRBJ2-4; D not certain. Trimming took 5 bases from V and 3 from J, leaving 20 bases between them. The V gene's germline CDR1 is LNHDA and CDR2 SQIVND (reference sequence). The CDR3 sequence is 17 residues long. In DNA form, the CDR3 reads TGTGCCAGTAGTCAGGCACCTCCACCCGGCGGCAAAAACATTCAGTACTTC. It codes for CASSQAPPPGGKNIQYF.

CDR3 protein: CSASRRDSGNTIYF. The CDR3 DNA sequence: TGCAGTGCTAGTCGGAGGGACTCTGGAAACACCATATATTTT. The rearrangement joins TRBV20-1 to TRBJ1-3; no reliable D call. The CDR3 length is 14 residues. The germline V gene has CDR1 DFQATT and CDR2 SNEGSKA (reference sequence). V shed 3 bases and J shed 0 bases, with 9 bases lying between them.

The chain has TRBV9 and TRBJ2-7, with 13 bases matching TRBD2. Germline trimming cut 3 bases from V and 5 bases from J; bases unmatched to any gene: 5. CDR3 length: 15 residues. Germline V gene data show CDR1 as SGDLS and CDR2 as YYNGEE. The CDR3 sequence: CASSGGTSGVHEQYF. For the CDR3, the DNA is TGTGCCAGCAGCGGCGGGACTAGCGGGGTGCACGAGCAGTACTTC.

The chain employs TRBV6-1 and TRBJ1-5, with D possibly matching TRBD1 (6 bases). The germline gives CDR1 MNHNS, CDR2 SASEGT. Trimming removed 3 bases at V and 5 bases at J, with 17 bases between. This CDR3 is built from 16 residues. In DNA, the CDR3 is TGTGCCAGCAGTGAGGGGTTTGGTGGGGGCTATCAGCCCCAGCATTTT. As protein: CASSEGFGGGYQPQHF.